At least ten counts were recorded for the clone carrying this TCR beta chain. Diagnosis of hyperthyroidism was new in patients aged 18 to 65, and its duration was under 2 months. Every diagnosis used clinical symptoms, serum thyroxine and TRAb, thyroid ultrasound and orbital computed tomography. Amplification of TCR beta CDR3 regions was performed using RNA transcripts as template. The primer set for the first-round RT-PCR of the TCR CDR3 was HTBI. TCRdb re-analysed the multiplex PCR reads in MiXCR, keeping a single row per CDR3 protein. The repertoire holds about 720,000 distinct CDR3 sequences, with over 15% as singletons. These data are taken from a study of T cells in Graves' hyperthyroidism and ophthalmopathy. Germline assignment: CDR1 SNHLY and CDR2 FYNNEI. This CDR3 has 15 amino acids. V lost 3 bases, J lost 2 bases, and 5 bases stayed unmatched.

This receptor was obtained from a woman aged 45-65 years with Graves' hyperthyroidism that later progressed to Graves' ophthalmopathy. V gene TRBV2 combines with J gene TRBJ1-2; 8 positions agree with TRBD1. The material sequenced was blood. DNA of the CDR3: TGTGCCAGCAGTGATAGGGGACAGGTCAACTATGGCTACACCTTC. Translation gives CASSDRGQVNYGYTF.